What follows are 7 T cell receptor beta chains derived from one specimen sequenced in a study of shared clonotypes between healthy human individuals. Clones were sequenced by immunoSEQ multiplex PCR, and TCRdb holds only the in-frame ones, with some missing. The data contain some 1.4 million clones, roughly 97% of them singletons. Source material: naive CD4+ T cells sorted from blood. As to subset: CD45RA+ positively selected. The receptors originated from a man younger than 40 in good health.

This chain links TRBV21-1 with TRBJ2-7; TRBD1 is the table's D call, not checked against the DNA. TRBV21-1 is a pseudogene. This CDR3 contains 14 residues. The CDR3 spells CAADRTDELYEQYF. The CDR3 DNA is TGTGCCGCAGACAGGACAGACGAGCTTTACGAGCAGTACTTC.

The CDR3 is CASSPYNRESTEAFF. The DNA of the CDR3 is TGTGCCAGCAGCCCTTACAACAGGGAAAGCACTGAAGCTTTCTTT. The chain carries TRBV9 and TRBJ1-1, with D perhaps TRBD1 (6 bases). The length of the CDR3 is 15 residues. The germline V gene encodes CDR1 SGDLS and CDR2 YYNGEE. Trimming removed 4 bases at V and 4 bases at J, with 17 bases between.

This sequence joins TRBV6-1 and TRBJ2-1; 9 bases are shared with TRBD1. The germline gives CDR1 MNHNS, CDR2 SASEGT. V lost 4 bases to trimming and J lost 11 bases; unmatched junction nucleotides: 6. This CDR3 contains 13 residues. The CDR3 coding sequence is TGTGCCAGCAGTGCAAGGGGGACAGGGCAGCAGTTCTTC. As protein: CASSARGTGQQFF.

The chain links TRBV7-6 to TRBJ2-5, with 14 bases fitting TRBD2. The CDR3 is 20 residues long. V was clipped by 5 bases and J by 2 bases; unmatched bases: 16. CDR1 and CDR2 (germline): SGHVS, FNYEAQ. CDR3 loop: CASSQRSGTSGRVRQETQYF. CDR3 nucleotides: TGTGCCAGCAGCCAACGATCCGGGACTAGCGGGAGAGTAAGACAAGAGACCCAGTACTTC.

The chain joins TRBV7-9 to TRBJ2-1, with D possibly matching TRBD2 (7 bases). Germline V gene sequence: CDR1 SEHNR, CDR2 FQNEAQ (reference sequence). V was cut by 4 bases and J by 1 base, with 23 bases left in between. This CDR3 is built from 19 residues. CDR3 protein: CASSSYRGAFRGSYNEQFF. The CDR3, as DNA: TGTGCCAGCAGCTCCTACCGGGGGGCCTTTCGAGGGTCCTACAATGAGCAGTTCTTC.

V and J are TRBV6-6 and TRBJ2-5; a weak D match, TRBD1 (5 bases). Germline V gene data show CDR1 as MNHNY and CDR2 as SVGAGI (reference sequence). V was pared by 2 bases and J by 4 bases, with 11 bases between. The CDR3 has 14 residues. CDR3 nucleotide sequence: TGTGCCAGCAGTTACGGGCAGGGTGGAGAGACCCAGTACTTC. Its protein product is CASSYGQGGETQYF.

The chain is built from TRBV2 and TRBJ1-2; D gene unclear. CDR1 and CDR2 (germline): SNHLY, FYNNEI. V lost 0 bases and J 4 bases, leaving 6 bases between the germline ends. There are 13 residues in the CDR3. The CDR3 loop is CASSEATIYGYTF. The DNA for the CDR3 is TGTGCCAGCAGTGAAGCGACAATCTATGGCTACACCTTC.